This T cell receptor (beta chain) emerged from a study of OX40 agonist ivuxolimab in advanced cancers. The study's findings and limits: Clonal expansion from baseline to week 6 occurred in both CD4+ and CD8+ T cells.

Of note for this clone: What it recognizes is unknown.

This table comes from immunoSEQ multiplex PCR, and its TCRdb copy is limited to in-frame clones, with some not included. The profile covers 25,000 to 40,000 clones, with roughly 83% appearing a single time and about a fifth taken by the ten largest. Trimming removed 1 base from V and 2 bases from J, with 12 bases in between. Germline assignment: CDR1 LNHNV and CDR2 YYDKDF (reference sequence). This CDR3 spans 15 amino acids. The V call is TRBV15, the J call TRBJ2-7; D possibly corresponds to TRBD2 (6 bases). The source was CD4+ or CD8+ T cells sorted from blood, collected in a trial of the OX40 agonist ivuxolimab. The clonotype comes from an adult with an advanced solid tumor such as melanoma, head and neck, liver or kidney cancer. DNA of the CDR3: TGTGCCACCAGCAGAGTGCGGGACTGGCCCTACGAGCAGTACTTC. The encoded protein is CATSRVRDWPYEQYF.